This T cell receptor beta chain is drawn from a study of blood T cell repertoires in COVID-19. With 5 bases clipped from V and 0 bases from J, the junction kept 9 bases outside the gene matches. CDR1 and CDR2 from the germline V gene are MNHEY and SMNVEV (reference sequence). This CDR3 contains 16 residues. Per the study methods: Estimation of nucleated cell counts relied on the amplification of reference gene primers. Sequencing was performed with immunoSEQ multiplex PCR; in TCRdb, only in-frame clones are kept and a portion is missing. Clone size and the V and J calls come from that table; the DNA yielded D and trimming. This sample has more than 45,000 clones, with just over 85% found just once.

Sequenced input: peripheral blood. The chain is built from TRBV27 and TRBJ1-2, with TRBD1 identical over 7 bases. The receptor comes from an older man with acute or convalescent COVID-19. CDR3 sequence (DNA): TGTGCCAGCAGTCCTCTCGGACAGGACGCTAACTATGGCTACACCTTC. It translates to CASSPLGQDANYGYTF.